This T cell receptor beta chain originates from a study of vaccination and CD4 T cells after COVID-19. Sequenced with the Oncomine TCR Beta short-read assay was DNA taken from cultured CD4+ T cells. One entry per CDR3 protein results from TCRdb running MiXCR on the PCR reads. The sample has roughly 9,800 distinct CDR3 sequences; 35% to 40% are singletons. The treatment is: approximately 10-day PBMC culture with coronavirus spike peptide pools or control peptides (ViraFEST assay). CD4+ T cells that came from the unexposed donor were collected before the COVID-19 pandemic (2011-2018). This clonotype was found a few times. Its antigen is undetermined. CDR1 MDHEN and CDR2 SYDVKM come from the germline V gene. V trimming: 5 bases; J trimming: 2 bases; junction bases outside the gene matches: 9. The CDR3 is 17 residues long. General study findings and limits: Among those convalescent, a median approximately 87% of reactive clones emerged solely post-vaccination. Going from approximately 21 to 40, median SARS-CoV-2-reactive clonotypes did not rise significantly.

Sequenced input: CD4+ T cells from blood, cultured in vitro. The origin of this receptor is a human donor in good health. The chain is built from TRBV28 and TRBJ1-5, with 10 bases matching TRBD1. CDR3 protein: CASSPGTGVGGNQPQHF. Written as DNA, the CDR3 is TGTGCCAGCAGTCCCGGGACAGGGGTCGGTGGCAATCAGCCCCAGCATTTT.